This T cell receptor (beta chain) stems from a study of T cells expressing NK-cell markers. Findings and caveats of the study: Questions lingered over whether expanded NKG2C+ T cell clones were HCMV-specific.

Remarks on this clonotype: Its target is not known.

TCRdb re-analyzed the 5' RACE reads; it lists each CDR3 protein once, without DNA. The sample table includes a few hundred thousand distinct CDR3 sequences. The CDR3 runs 18 residues. Germline V CDR1 and CDR2: KGHDR, SFDVKD. The sample consisted of blood T cells: a sorted CD56 or NKG2C T cell subset, CD4+ or CD8+ T cells, or bulk PBMC T cells (not recorded which). The sequence came from a man aged 18 to 69 in good health. This rearrangement joins TRBV24-1 to TRBJ2-2; the D gene TCRdb calls, TRBD1, cannot be checked with no DNA. CDR3 protein: CATSASNWGGRNTGELFF.